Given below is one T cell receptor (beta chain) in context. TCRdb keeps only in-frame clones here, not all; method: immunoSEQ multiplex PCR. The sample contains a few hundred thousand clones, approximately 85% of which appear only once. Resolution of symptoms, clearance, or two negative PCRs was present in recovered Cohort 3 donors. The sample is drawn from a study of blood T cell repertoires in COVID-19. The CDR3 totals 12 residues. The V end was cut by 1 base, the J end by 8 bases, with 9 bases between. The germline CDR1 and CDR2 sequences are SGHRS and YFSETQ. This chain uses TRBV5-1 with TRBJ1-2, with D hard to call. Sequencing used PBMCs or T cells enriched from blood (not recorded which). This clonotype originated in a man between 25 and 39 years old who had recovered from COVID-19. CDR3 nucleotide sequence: TGCGCCAGCAGCTTGATCTCGGAGGGCTACACCTTC. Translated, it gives CASSLISEGYTF.